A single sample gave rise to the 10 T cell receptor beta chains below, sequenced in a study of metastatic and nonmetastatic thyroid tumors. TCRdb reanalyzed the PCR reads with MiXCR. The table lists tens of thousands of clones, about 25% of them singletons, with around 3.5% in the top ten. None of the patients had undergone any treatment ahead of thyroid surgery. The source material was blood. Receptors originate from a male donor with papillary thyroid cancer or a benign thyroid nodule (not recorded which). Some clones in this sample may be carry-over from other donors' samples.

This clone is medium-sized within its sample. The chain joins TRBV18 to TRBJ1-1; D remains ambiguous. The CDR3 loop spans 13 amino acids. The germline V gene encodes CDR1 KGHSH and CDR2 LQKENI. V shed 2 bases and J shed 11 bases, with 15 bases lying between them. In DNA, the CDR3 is TGTGCCAGCTCACCAGCCGACACCCGGTGGGCTTTCTTT. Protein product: CASSPADTRWAFF.

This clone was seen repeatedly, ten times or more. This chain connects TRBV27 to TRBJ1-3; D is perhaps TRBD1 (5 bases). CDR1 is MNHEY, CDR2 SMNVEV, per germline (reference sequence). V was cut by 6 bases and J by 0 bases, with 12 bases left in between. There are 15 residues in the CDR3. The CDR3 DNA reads TGTGCCAGCAGCCCCGACAGCCCCTCTGGAAACACCATATATTTT. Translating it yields CASSPDSPSGNTIYF.

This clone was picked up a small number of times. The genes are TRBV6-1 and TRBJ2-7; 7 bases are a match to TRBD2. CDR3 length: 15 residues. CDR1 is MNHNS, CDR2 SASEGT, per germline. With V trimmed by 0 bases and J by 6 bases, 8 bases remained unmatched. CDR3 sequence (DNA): TGTGCCAGCAGTGAAGCGAGGACTAGTTATCCCGAGCAGTACTTC. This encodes CASSEARTSYPEQYF.

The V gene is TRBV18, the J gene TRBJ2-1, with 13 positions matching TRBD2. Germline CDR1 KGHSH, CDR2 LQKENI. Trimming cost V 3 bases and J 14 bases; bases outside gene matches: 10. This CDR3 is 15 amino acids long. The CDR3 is CASSPSGLAGWDKFF. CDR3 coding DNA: TGTGCCAGCTCACCTTCGGGACTAGCGGGGTGGGATAAGTTCTTC. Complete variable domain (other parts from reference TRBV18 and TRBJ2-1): NAGVMQNPRHLVRRRGQEARLRCSPMKGHSHVYWYRQLPEEGLKFMVYLQKENIIDESGMPKERFSAEFPKEGPSILRIQQVVRGDSAAYFCASSPSGLAGWDKFFGPGTRLTVL.

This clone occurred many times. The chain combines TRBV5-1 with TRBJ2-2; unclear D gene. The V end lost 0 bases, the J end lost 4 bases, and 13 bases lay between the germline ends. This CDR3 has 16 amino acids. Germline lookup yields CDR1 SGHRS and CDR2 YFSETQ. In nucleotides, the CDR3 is TGCGCCAGCAGCTTGGAAGGTCTAGTAGGCACCGGGGAGCTGTTTTTT. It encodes CASSLEGLVGTGELFF.

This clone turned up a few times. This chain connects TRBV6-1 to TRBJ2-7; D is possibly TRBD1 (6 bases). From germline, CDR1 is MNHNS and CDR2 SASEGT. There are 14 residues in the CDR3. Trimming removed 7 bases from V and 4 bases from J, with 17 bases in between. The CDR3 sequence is CASIKRDKLYEQYF. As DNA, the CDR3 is TGTGCCAGCATCAAAAGGGACAAACTATACGAGCAGTACTTC.

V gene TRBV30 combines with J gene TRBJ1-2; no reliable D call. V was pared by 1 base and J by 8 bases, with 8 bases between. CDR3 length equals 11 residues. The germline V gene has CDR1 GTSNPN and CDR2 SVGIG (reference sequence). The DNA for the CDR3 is TGTGCCTGGAGTGCGTCGGAAGGCTACACCTTC. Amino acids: CAWSASEGYTF. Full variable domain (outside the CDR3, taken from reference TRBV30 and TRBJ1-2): SQTIHQWPATLVQPVGSPLSLECTVEGTSNPNLYWYRQAAGRGLQLLFYSVGIGQISSEVPQNLSASRPQDRQFILSSKKLLLSDSGFYLCAWSASEGYTFGSGTRLTVV.

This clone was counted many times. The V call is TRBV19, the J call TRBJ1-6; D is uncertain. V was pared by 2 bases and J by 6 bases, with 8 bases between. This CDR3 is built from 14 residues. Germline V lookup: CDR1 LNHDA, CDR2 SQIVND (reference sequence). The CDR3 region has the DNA TGTGCCAGTAGTATAACACCAGCTAATTCACCCCTCCACTTT. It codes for CASSITPANSPLHF.

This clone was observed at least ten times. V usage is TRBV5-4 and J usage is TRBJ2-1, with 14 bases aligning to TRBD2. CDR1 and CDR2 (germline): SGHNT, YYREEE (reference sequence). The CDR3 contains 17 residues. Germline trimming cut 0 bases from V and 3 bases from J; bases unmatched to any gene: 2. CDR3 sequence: CASSLGLAGGNYNEQFF. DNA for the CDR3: TGTGCCAGCAGCTTGGGACTAGCGGGAGGGAACTACAATGAGCAGTTCTTC. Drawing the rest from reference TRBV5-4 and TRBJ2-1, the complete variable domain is ETGVTQSPTHLIKTRGQQVTLRCSSQSGHNTVSWYQQALGQGPQFIFQYYREEENGRGNFPPRFSGLQFPNYSSELNVNALELDDSALYLCASSLGLAGGNYNEQFFGPGTRLTVL.

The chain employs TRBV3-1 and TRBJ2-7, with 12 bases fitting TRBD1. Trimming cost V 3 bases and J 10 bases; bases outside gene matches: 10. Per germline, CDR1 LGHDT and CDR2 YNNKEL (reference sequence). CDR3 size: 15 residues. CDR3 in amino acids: CASSHRGQGARDQYF. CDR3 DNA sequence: TGTGCCAGCAGCCATAGGGGACAGGGGGCGCGGGATCAGTACTTC.